The rows below give T cell receptor beta chains drawn from one sample of a study of T cells in Graves' hyperthyroidism and ophthalmopathy. TCRdb itself ran the multiplex PCR reads through MiXCR, one entry per CDR3 protein. The table has around 610,000 distinct CDR3 sequences, under 15% seen once. Input material: blood. These TCRs come from a woman between 35 and 50 years old with Graves' ophthalmopathy. Each CDR3 is given without its conserved first and last residue. The D gene is left open where the match is weak. Where a row states a size, it is once, few, many or the class of an expanded clone; other rows omit it.

D | length | J | V | size | CDR3
TRBD1 | 13 | TRBJ2-5 | TRBV10-1 | many | ASSDRTGGKETQY
TRBD2 | 14 | TRBJ2-7 | TRBV6-1 | many | ASSRTSGPGSYEQY
TRBD1 | 13 | TRBJ1-2 | TRBV6-1 | - | ASSPGQGAFYGYT
- | 11 | TRBJ2-5 | TRBV7-9 | many | ASSLTSMETQY
TRBD1 | 13 | TRBJ1-1 | TRBV12-5 | few | ASGGDRGGNTEAF
- | 12 | TRBJ1-1 | TRBV3-1 | - | ASSSTDMNTEAF
TRBD2 | 11 | TRBJ2-2 | TRBV20-1 | - | SLGGGVTGELF
TRBD1 | 12 | TRBJ1-1 | TRBV20-1 | many | SAREGQGNPEAF
- | 13 | TRBJ2-7 | TRBV5-1 | - | ASSLFRTGPAEQY
TRBD2 | 11 | TRBJ2-3 | TRBV29-1 | many | SVGEGRDDTQY
- | 12 | TRBJ2-7 | TRBV10-3 | many | AITDPGTSYEQY
TRBD2 | 13 | TRBJ2-5 | TRBV7-9 | few | ASSSSGSVRETQY
- | 14 | TRBJ2-6 | TRBV19 | - | ASSDLGNSGANVLT
- | 11 | TRBJ1-1 | TRBV29-1 | many | SVSESLNTEAF
TRBD2 | 13 | TRBJ2-7 | TRBV3-1 | few | ASSQTERELEEQY
TRBD1 | 13 | TRBJ1-1 | TRBV6-5 | - | ASSSWTGGKTEAF
- | 13 | TRBJ2-3 | TRBV5-1 | few | ASRAGSASTDTQY
TRBD1 | 14 | TRBJ2-4 | TRBV6-2/TRBV6-3 | - | ASSSTRDSHKNIQY
- | 12 | TRBJ1-1 | TRBV4-3 | - | ASSQEREQTEAF
- | 11 | TRBJ1-1 | TRBV6-2/TRBV6-3 | many | ASSYFAEAEAF
- | 13 | TRBJ1-5 | TRBV2 | many | ASSENWDSNQPQH
- | 15 | TRBJ2-2 | TRBV28 | - | ASRLAGTFLLTGELF
TRBD2 | 13 | TRBJ2-5 | TRBV11-2 | many | ASRPGLAYQETQY